The 4 T cell receptor beta chains below all came from one sample that was sequenced in a study of blood T cells in healthy people across ages. For the second PCR, which ran for 7 to 11 cycles, a sample-barcoded 5' primer and a J-beta primer mix were used. MiXCR, applied by TCRdb to the 5' RACE reads, yields one record per CDR3 protein. The sample carries roughly 2 million distinct CDR3 sequences, 49% recorded once. The sample consisted of blood. The receptor set was obtained from a woman aged 40-49 years in good health.

This chain connects TRBV20-1 to TRBJ1-1, with a tentative D call TRBD1 (6 bases). The V gene's germline CDR1 is DFQATT and CDR2 SNEGSKA (reference sequence). CDR3 size: 15 residues. Trimming took 1 base from V and 4 from J, leaving 16 bases between them. CDR3 DNA: TGCAGTGCTAGAGGGACAGCCCGAGGGGGCACTGAAGCTTTCTTT. It yields the protein CSARGTARGGTEAFF.

This sequence joins TRBV7-8 and TRBJ2-5; TRBD2 aligns across 11 bases. Trimming at V came to 5 bases and at J to 2 bases, leaving 7 bases not matched to a gene. The CDR3 loop spans 16 amino acids. CDR1 is SGHVS, CDR2 FQNEAQ, per germline. CDR3 protein: CASSPGTSGFQETQYF. In nucleotides, the CDR3 is TGTGCCAGCAGCCCAGGGACTAGCGGTTTTCAAGAGACCCAGTACTTC.

The genes are TRBV20-1 and TRBJ2-1; 12 positions agree with TRBD2. The CDR3 spans 16 residues. The trim removed 4 bases at V and 1 base at J, leaving 5 bases unmatched. The germline V gene encodes CDR1 DFQATT and CDR2 SNEGSKA (reference sequence). CDR3 DNA: TGCAGTGCTACTAGCGGGGGGGCCGGTTCCTACAATGAGCAGTTCTTC. As protein: CSATSGGAGSYNEQFF.

The CDR3 spells CASSLLGPFSAGTYNEQFF. DNA of the CDR3: TGTGCCAGCAGTTTACTGGGACCCTTTTCCGCAGGAACCTACAATGAGCAGTTCTTC. The V gene is TRBV27, the J gene TRBJ2-1, with D perhaps being TRBD1 or TRBD2 (5 bases each). The germline V and J ends were trimmed by 2 bases and 2 bases, with 22 bases remaining between them. The CDR3 covers 19 residues. The germline CDR1 and CDR2 sequences are MNHEY and SMNVEV (reference sequence).